The rows below give T cell receptor beta chains drawn from one sample of a study of early T cells in non-severe SARS-CoV-2 infection. TCRdb processed the 5' RACE reads anew with MiXCR; each CDR3 protein has one entry. Counted here are some 77,000 distinct CDR3 sequences, about 15% occurring once; the ten biggest clones make up about 3%. The specimen sequenced was whole blood. Every receptor here comes from an adult who was a healthcare worker with PCR-confirmed SARS-CoV-2 infection or an uninfected control (not recorded which). Both conserved end residues are part of each CDR3. The D gene is left open where the match is weak. The size entry is marked missing in some rows and otherwise reads once, few, many or a size class.

j_call,d_call,v_call,clone_size,cdr3_nt,cdr3_aa
TRBJ1-6,TRBD1,TRBV29-1,NA,TGCAGCGTGCGGACAGGGAATTCACCCCTCCACTTT,CSVRTGNSPLHF
TRBJ2-3,TRBD2,TRBV5-1,NA,TGCGCCAGCAGACCTGAACTAGCGGGGGGGCTGCATACGCAGTATTTT,CASRPELAGGLHTQYF
TRBJ2-5,TRBD2,TRBV30,few,TGTGCCTGGAGCCACCCTGGGGTTCTAGCGGATCAAGAGACCCAGTACTTC,CAWSHPGVLADQETQYF
TRBJ2-7,NA,TRBV29-1,NA,TGCAGCGCCCTTGTTGGTGTTTACGAGCAGTACTTC,CSALVGVYEQYF
TRBJ2-3,NA,TRBV3-1,NA,TGTGCCAGCAGCCAACGCGACAGATTCACAGATACGCAGTATTTT,CASSQRDRFTDTQYF
TRBJ2-7,TRBD2,TRBV28,few,TGTGCCAGCAGTTTATTCAGAGCGGGGGCGTACGAGCAGTACTTC,CASSLFRAGAYEQYF
TRBJ2-7,NA,TRBV10-3,NA,TGTGCCATCAGTGAGTCAGCTTCTCCCGGACCCCAGTACTTC,CAISESASPGPQYF
TRBJ2-7,NA,TRBV5-5,NA,TGTGCCAGCAGCTTGCCCCACTCCTACGAGCAGTACTTC,CASSLPHSYEQYF
TRBJ2-7,NA,TRBV7-2,few,TGTGCCAGCAGCTTCCCGAGCTCCTACGAGCAGTACTTC,CASSFPSSYEQYF
TRBJ2-1,TRBD2,TRBV7-8,few,TGTGCCAGCAGCTTAGACCCCCGGACTAGCGGGAACAATGAGCAGTTCTTC,CASSLDPRTSGNNEQFF
TRBJ2-1,NA,TRBV12-3/TRBV12-4,few,TGTGCCAGCAGTTTAGTCTGGAATGAGCAGTTCTTC,CASSLVWNEQFF